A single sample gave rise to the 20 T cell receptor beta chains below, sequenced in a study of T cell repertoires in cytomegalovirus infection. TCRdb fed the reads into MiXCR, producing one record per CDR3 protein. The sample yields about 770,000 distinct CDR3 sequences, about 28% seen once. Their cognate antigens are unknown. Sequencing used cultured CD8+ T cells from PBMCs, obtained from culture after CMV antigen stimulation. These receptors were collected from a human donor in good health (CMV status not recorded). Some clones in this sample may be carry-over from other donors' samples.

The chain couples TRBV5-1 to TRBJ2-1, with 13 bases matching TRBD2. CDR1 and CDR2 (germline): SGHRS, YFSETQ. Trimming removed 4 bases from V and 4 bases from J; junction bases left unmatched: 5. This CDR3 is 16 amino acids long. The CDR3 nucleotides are TGCGCCAGCAGCACAACTAGCGGGGGGGAGTACAATGAGCAGTTCTTC. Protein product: CASSTTSGGEYNEQFF.

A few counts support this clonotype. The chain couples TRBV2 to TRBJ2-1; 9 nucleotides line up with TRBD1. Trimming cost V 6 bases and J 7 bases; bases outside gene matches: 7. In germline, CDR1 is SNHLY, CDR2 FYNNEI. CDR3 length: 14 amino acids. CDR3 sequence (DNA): TGTGCCAGCAGGTCGGGACAGGGTATAAATGAGCAGTTCTTC. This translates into CASRSGQGINEQFF.

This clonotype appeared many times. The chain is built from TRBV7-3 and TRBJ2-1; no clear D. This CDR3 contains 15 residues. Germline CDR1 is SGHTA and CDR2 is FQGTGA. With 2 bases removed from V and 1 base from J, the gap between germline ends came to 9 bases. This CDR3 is CASSLETSSYNEQFF. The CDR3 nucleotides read TGTGCCAGCAGCTTAGAGACCAGTTCCTACAATGAGCAGTTCTTC.

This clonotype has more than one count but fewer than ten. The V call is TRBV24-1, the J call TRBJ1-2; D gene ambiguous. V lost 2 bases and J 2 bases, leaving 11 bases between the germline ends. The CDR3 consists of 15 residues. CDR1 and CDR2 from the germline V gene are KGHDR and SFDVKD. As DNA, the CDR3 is TGTGCCACCAGTGATTGTGCCGGAAAGAACTATGGCTACACCTTC. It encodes CATSDCAGKNYGYTF.

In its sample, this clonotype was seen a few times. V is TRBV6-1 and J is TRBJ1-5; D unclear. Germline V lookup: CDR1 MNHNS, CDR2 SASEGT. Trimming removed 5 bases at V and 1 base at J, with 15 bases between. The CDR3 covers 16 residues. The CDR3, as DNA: TGTGCCAGCAGTTTCTGGGAGGCGGAGAGCAATCAGCCCCAGCATTTT. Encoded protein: CASSFWEAESNQPQHF.

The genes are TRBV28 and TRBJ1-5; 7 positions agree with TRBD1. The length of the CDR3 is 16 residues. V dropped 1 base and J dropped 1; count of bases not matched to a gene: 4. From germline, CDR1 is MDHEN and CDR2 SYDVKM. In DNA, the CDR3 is TGTGCCAGCAGTTTATTGGGACAGAACAGCAATCAGCCCCAGCATTTT. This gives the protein CASSLLGQNSNQPQHF.

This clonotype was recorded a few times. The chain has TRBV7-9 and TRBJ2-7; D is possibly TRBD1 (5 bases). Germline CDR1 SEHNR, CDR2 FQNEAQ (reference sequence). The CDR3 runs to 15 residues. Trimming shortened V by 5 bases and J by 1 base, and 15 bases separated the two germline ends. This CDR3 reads CASSADSLSSYEQYF. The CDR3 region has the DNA TGTGCCAGCAGCGCAGACAGCCTTTCTTCCTACGAGCAGTACTTC.

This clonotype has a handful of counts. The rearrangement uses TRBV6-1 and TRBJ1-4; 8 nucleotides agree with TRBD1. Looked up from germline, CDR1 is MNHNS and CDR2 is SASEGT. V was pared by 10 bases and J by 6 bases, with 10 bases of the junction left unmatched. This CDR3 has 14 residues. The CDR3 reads CATDDRGLYEKLFF. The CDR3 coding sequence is TGTGCCACCGACGACAGGGGTTTATATGAAAAACTGTTTTTT.

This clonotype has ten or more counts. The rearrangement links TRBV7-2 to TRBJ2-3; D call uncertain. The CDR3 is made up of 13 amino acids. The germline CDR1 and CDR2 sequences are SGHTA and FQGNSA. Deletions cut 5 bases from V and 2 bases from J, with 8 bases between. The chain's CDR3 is CASSRYDTDTQYF. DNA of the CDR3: TGTGCCAGCAGCCGGTACGACACAGATACGCAGTATTTT. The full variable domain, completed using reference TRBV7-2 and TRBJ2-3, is GAGVSQSPSNKVTEKGKDVELRCDPISGHTALYWYRQSLGQGLEFLIYFQGNSAPDKSGLPSDRFSAERTGGSVSTLTIQRTQQEDSAVYLCASSRYDTDTQYFGPGTRLTVL.

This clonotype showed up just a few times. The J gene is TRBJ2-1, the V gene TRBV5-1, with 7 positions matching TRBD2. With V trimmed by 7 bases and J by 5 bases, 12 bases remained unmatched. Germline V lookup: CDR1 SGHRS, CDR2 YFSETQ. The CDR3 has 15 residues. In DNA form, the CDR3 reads TGCGCCAGCTTCCGTGCCGGGACTACCGACAATGAGCAGTTCTTC. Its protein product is CASFRAGTTDNEQFF.

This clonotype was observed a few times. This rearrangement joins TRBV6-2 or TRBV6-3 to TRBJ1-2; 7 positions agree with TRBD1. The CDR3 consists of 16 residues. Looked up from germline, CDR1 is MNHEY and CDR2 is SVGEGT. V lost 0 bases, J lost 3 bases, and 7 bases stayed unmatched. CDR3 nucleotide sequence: TGTGCCAGCAGTTACTCCGAGACAGGGCCCCACTATGGCTACACCTTC. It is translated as CASSYSETGPHYGYTF.

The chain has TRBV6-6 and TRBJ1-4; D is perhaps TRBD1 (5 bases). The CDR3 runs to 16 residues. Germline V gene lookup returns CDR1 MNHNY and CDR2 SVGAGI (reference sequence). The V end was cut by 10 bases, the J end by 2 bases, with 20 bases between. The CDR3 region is CATSAGPQATNEKLFF. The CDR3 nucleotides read TGTGCCACCTCGGCGGGGCCCCAGGCGACTAATGAAAAACTGTTTTTT.

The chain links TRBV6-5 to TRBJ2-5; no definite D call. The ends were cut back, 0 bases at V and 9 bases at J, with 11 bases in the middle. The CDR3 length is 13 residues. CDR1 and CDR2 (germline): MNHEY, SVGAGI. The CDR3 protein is CASSYSAIYAQYF. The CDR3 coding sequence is TGTGCCAGCAGTTACTCTGCTATCTACGCCCAGTACTTC.

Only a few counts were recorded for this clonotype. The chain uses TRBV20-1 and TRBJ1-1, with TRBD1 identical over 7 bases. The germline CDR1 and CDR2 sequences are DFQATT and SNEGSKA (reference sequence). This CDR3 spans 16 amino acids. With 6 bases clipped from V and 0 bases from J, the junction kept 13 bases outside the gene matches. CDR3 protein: CSATDGTEPVNTEAFF. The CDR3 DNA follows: TGCAGTGCAACCGATGGGACAGAACCAGTGAACACTGAAGCTTTCTTT.

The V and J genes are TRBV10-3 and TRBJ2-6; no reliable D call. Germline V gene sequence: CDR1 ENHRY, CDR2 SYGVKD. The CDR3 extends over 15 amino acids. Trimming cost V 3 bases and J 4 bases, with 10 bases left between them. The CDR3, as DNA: TGTGCCATCAGTGAATATCAGATGGGGGCCAACGTCCTGACTTTC. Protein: CAISEYQMGANVLTF.

DNA of the CDR3: TGTGCCACCAGCAGAGAGGGGGGGGGCCTCTACAATGAGCAGTTCTTC. It codes for CATSREGGGLYNEQFF. J is TRBJ2-1 and V is TRBV15; TRBD2 is a possible D gene (7 bases). Trimming left V 0 bases short and J 3 bases short, with 12 bases between. The CDR3 contains 16 residues. Germline lookup yields CDR1 LNHNV and CDR2 YYDKDF (reference sequence).

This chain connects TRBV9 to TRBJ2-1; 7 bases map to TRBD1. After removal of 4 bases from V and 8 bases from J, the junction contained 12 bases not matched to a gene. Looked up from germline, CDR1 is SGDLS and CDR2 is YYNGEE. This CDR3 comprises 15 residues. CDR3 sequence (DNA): TGTGCCAGCAGCCCAGTGGACAGGCTCCACGATGAGCAGTTCTTC. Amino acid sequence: CASSPVDRLHDEQFF. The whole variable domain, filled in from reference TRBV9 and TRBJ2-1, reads DSGVTQTPKHLITATGQRVTLRCSPRSGDLSVYWYQQSLDQGLQFLIQYYNGEERAKGNILERFSAQQFPDLHSELNLSSLELGDSALYFCASSPVDRLHDEQFFGPGTRLTVL.

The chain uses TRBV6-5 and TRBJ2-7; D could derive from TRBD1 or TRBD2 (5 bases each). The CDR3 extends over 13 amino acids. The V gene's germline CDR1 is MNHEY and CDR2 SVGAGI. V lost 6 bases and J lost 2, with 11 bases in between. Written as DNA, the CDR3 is TGTGCCAGCAGCCGGGACGGGCCCTACGAGCAGTACTTC. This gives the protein CASSRDGPYEQYF.

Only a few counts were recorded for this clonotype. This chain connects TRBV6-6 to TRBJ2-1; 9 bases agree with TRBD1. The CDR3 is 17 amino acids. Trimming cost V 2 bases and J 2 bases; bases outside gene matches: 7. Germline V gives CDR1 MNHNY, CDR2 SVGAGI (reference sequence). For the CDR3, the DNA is TGTGCCAGCAGTTACGGGCCGGGACAGGGAACCTACAATGAGCAGTTCTTC. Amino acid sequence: CASSYGPGQGTYNEQFF.

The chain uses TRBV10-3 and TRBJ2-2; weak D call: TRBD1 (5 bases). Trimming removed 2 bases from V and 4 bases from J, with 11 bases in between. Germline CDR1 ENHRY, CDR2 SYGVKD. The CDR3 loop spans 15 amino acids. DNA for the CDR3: TGTGCCATCAGTGAGGGGCAGGGCTTCACCGGGGAGCTGTTTTTT. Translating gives CAISEGQGFTGELFF.